The rows below give T cell receptor beta chains drawn from one sample of a study of CD8+CD57+ T cells in acquired aplastic anemia. TCRdb re-derived calls from the reads in MiXCR, one entry per CDR3 protein. The sample includes more than 45,000 distinct CDR3 sequences, over 60% of them seen just once. Material for sequencing was sorted CD4+, CD8+, or CD8+CD57+ T cells (not recorded which) from PBMCs. The receptors originated from a human donor in good health, serving as a control. The CDR3 runs from the conserved cysteine through the conserved F or W. D genes are given only for firm matches. Expanded clones get a size class; other rows say once, few or many, or leave the size out.

j_gene,abundance,d_gene,v_gene,CDR3aa,CDR3nt
TRBJ2-1,once,-,TRBV15,CATSSSGQYNEQFF,TGTGCCACCAGCAGCTCGGGACAATACAATGAGCAGTTCTTC
TRBJ1-4,many,-,TRBV30,CAWSVPGRENEKLFF,TGTGCCTGGAGTGTCCCAGGGCGCGAAAATGAAAAACTGTTTTTT
TRBJ1-6,few,-,TRBV15,CATSRDREGTLHF,TGTGCCACCAGCAGAGATAGGGAGGGCACCCTCCACTTT
TRBJ2-6,-,-,TRBV15,CATGISGANVLTF,TGTGCCACCGGGATATCTGGGGCCAACGTCCTGACTTTC
TRBJ2-7,-,-,TRBV29-1,CSVASVYEQYF,TGCAGCGTCGCCTCAGTCTACGAGCAGTACTTC
TRBJ1-5,-,TRBD1,TRBV2,CASSPDRNGNQPQHF,TGTGCCAGCAGTCCGGACAGGAACGGCAATCAGCCCCAGCATTTT
TRBJ2-5,once,TRBD2,TRBV19,CASSILAGDTQETQYF,TGTGCCAGTAGTATCCTAGCGGGGGACACCCAAGAGACCCAGTACTTC
TRBJ1-6,-,TRBD1,TRBV9,CASSVGPGGSPLHF,TGTGCCAGCAGCGTAGGACCAGGGGGGTCACCCCTCCACTTT
TRBJ1-2,-,TRBD1,TRBV19,CASSERTGDGYTF,TGTGCCAGTAGTGAACGGACAGGAGATGGCTACACCTTC
TRBJ1-6,-,TRBD1,TRBV15,CATSTGQDNSPLHF,TGTGCCACCAGCACGGGACAGGACAATTCACCCCTCCACTTT
TRBJ1-5,few,-,TRBV10-3,CAISDKGSAGNQPQHF,TGTGCCATCAGTGACAAAGGATCCGCGGGTAATCAGCCCCAGCATTTT
TRBJ2-7,-,-,TRBV7-2,CASSSQGSGLGEQYF,TGTGCCAGCAGCTCCCAGGGTTCGGGGTTGGGCGAGCAGTACTTC
TRBJ2-7,-,TRBD1,TRBV29-1,CSVEGAIQGAWEQYF,TGCAGCGTTGAAGGGGCAATACAGGGGGCTTGGGAGCAGTACTTC
TRBJ1-5,-,-,TRBV20-1,CSAREQFSNQPQHF,TGCAGTGCTAGAGAGCAGTTTAGCAATCAGCCCCAGCATTTT
TRBJ2-5,-,-,TRBV29-1,CSAWTVQETQYF,TGCAGCGCTTGGACAGTACAAGAGACCCAGTACTTC
TRBJ2-7,few,TRBD1,TRBV10-3,CAISDTGGSYEQYF,TGTGCTATCAGTGATACAGGGGGTAGCTACGAGCAGTACTTC
TRBJ2-7,many,-,TRBV28,CASSRPGPSYEQYF,TGTGCCAGCAGCAGACCGGGACCTTCCTACGAGCAGTACTTC
TRBJ1-1,-,-,TRBV19,CASTPKVRGTEAFF,TGTGCCAGTACCCCCAAGGTCCGGGGCACTGAAGCTTTCTTT
TRBJ2-7,-,-,TRBV20-1,CSASVSQTYEQYF,TGCAGTGCTAGTGTGAGCCAGACCTACGAGCAGTACTTC
TRBJ2-2,-,TRBD2,TRBV2,CASSPGGDKVLFF,TGTGCCAGCAGTCCCGGGGGGGATAAGGTGCTGTTTTTT
TRBJ1-6,-,-,TRBV5-1,CASSLGQEGSPLHF,TGCGCCAGCAGCTTGGGACAGGAGGGCTCACCCCTCCACTTT
TRBJ2-5,-,TRBD1,TRBV12-3/TRBV12-4,CASSTGTGETQYF,TGTGCCAGCAGCACCGGGACAGGGGAGACCCAGTACTTC
TRBJ2-1,once,TRBD2,TRBV10-3,CAISGAGENNEQFF,TGTGCCATCAGCGGAGCGGGAGAAAACAATGAGCAGTTCTTC
TRBJ1-6,-,TRBD1,TRBV5-6,CASSSGTGSMKGGNSPLHF,TGTGCCAGCAGCTCCGGGACAGGCAGTATGAAAGGCGGGAATTCACCCCTCCACTTT
TRBJ1-5,-,-,TRBV2,CASSAGLNQPQHF,TGTGCCAGCAGCGCCGGACTCAATCAGCCCCAGCATTTT
TRBJ2-6,many,-,TRBV6-5,CASSSGAGANVLTF,TGTGCCAGCAGTTCCGGGGCTGGGGCCAACGTCCTGACTTTC
TRBJ2-7,few,-,TRBV2,CASIGRAGEQYF,TGTGCCAGCATAGGTCGTGCTGGCGAGCAGTACTTC
TRBJ2-7,-,TRBD2,TRBV25-1,CASRERGAYEQYF,TGTGCCAGCAGAGAACGGGGGGCCTACGAGCAGTACTTC
TRBJ2-7,many,-,TRBV11-1,CASSFSSSGNTYEQYF,TGTGCCAGCAGCTTTAGCTCCTCAGGGAATACCTACGAGCAGTACTTC
TRBJ2-7,-,-,TRBV5-1,CASSLSAASYEQYF,TGCGCCAGCAGCTTGAGTGCCGCCAGCTACGAGCAGTACTTC
TRBJ2-7,-,-,TRBV20-1,CSASGRWRGEQYF,TGCAGTGCTAGCGGGCGTTGGAGAGGGGAGCAGTACTTC
TRBJ2-7,-,-,TRBV29-1,CSASNFYEQYF,TGCAGCGCCAGTAATTTCTACGAGCAGTACTTC